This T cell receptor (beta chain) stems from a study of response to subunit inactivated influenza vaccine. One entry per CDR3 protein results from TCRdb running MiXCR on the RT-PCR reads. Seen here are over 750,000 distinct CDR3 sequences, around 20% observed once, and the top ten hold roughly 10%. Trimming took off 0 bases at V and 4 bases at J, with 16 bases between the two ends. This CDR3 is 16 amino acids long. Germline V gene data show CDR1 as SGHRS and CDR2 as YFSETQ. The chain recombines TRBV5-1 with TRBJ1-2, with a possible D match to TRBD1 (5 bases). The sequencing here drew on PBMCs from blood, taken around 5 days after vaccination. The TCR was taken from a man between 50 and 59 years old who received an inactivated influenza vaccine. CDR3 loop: CASSLVGAVRGYGYTF. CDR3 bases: TGCGCCAGCAGCTTGGTTGGGGCAGTTCGAGGCTATGGCTACACCTTC.